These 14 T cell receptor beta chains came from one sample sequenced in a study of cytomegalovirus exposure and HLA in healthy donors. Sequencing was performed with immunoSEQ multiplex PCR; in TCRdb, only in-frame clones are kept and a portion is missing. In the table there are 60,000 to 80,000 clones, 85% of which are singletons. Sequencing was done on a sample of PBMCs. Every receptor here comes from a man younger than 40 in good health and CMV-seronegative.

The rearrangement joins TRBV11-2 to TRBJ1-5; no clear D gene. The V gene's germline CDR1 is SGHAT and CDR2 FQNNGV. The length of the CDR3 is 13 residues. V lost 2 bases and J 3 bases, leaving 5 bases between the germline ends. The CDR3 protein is CASSLRVNQPQHF. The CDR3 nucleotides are TGTGCCAGCAGCTTAAGAGTCAATCAGCCCCAGCATTTT.

The CDR3 nucleotides read TGTGCCTGGAGTAAAATGTCCGGGGGGAGGTCCGGGGAGCTGTTTTTT. This codes for CAWSKMSGGRSGELFF. The V gene is TRBV30, the J gene TRBJ2-2; TRBD2 aligns across 7 bases. Germline V gives CDR1 GTSNPN, CDR2 SVGIG (reference sequence). CDR3 size: 16 residues. V was pared by 2 bases and J by 6 bases, with 12 bases of the junction left unmatched. The full variable domain, its missing parts supplied by reference TRBV30 and TRBJ2-2, is SQTIHQWPATLVQPVGSPLSLECTVEGTSNPNLYWYRQAAGRGLQLLFYSVGIGQISSEVPQNLSASRPQDRQFILSSKKLLLSDSGFYLCAWSKMSGGRSGELFFGEGSRLTVL.

The CDR3 reads CLRGGWSSYNEQFF. The CDR3 DNA reads TGTCTACGCGGGGGTTGGAGCTCCTACAATGAGCAGTTCTTC. The chain links TRBV2 to TRBJ2-1, with 7 positions matching TRBD2. Germline CDR1 and CDR2: SNHLY and FYNNEI. The CDR3 is 14 residues long.

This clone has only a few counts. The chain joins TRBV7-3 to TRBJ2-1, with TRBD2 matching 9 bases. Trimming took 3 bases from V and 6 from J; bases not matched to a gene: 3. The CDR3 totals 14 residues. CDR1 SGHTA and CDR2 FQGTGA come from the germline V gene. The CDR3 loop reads CASSFAGGLNEQFF. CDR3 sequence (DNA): TGTGCCAGCAGCTTCGCGGGAGGGCTCAATGAGCAGTTCTTC.

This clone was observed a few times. The DNA for the CDR3 is TGTGCCAGCACCGACCGTTGGGGCGGGGGGGCGGTTTACAATGAGCAGTTCTTC. Protein: CASTDRWGGGAVYNEQFF. The gene calls are TRBV7-9 and TRBJ2-1, with 9 bases matching TRBD2. CDR1 and CDR2 (germline): SEHNR, FQNEAQ (reference sequence). Germline trimming cut 7 bases from V and 4 bases from J; bases unmatched to any gene: 17. This CDR3 is built from 18 residues.

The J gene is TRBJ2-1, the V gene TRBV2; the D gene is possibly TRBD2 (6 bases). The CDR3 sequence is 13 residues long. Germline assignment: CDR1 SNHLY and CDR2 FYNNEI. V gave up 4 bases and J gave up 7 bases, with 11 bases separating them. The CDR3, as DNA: TGTGCCAGCAGTGCCCGACTAGGAAATGAGCAGTTCTTC. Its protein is CASSARLGNEQFF.

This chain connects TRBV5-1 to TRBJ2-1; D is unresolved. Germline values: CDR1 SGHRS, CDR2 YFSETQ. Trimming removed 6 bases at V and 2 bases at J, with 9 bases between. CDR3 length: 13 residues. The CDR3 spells CASTGLAYNEQFF. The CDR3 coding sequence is TGCGCCAGCACGGGTCTGGCCTACAATGAGCAGTTCTTC.

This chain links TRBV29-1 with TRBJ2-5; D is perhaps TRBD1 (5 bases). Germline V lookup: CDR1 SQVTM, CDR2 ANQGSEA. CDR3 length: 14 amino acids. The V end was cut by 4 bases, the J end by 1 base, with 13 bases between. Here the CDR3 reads CSVVGVAFQETQYF. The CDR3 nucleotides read TGCAGCGTTGTAGGGGTGGCGTTCCAAGAGACCCAGTACTTC.

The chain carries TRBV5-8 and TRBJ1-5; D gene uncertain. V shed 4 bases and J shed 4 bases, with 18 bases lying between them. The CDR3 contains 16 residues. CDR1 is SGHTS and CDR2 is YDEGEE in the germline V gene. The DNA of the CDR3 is TGTGCCAGCAGCCGTCGGCGGAATTCGGAGAATCAGCCCCAGCATTTT. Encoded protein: CASSRRRNSENQPQHF. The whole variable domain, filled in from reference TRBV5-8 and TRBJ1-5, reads EAGVTQSPTHLIKTRGQQATLRCSPISGHTSVYWYQQALGLGLQFLLWYDEGEERNRGNFPPRFSGRQFPNYSSELNVNALELEDSALYLCASSRRRNSENQPQHFGDGTRLSIL.

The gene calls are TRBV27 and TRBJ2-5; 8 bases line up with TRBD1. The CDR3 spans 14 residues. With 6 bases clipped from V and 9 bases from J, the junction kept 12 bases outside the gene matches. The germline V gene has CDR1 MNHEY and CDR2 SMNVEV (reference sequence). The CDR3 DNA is TGTGCCAGCAGAACGACAGGGGAGGCTGGGGCCCAGTACTTC. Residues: CASRTTGEAGAQYF.

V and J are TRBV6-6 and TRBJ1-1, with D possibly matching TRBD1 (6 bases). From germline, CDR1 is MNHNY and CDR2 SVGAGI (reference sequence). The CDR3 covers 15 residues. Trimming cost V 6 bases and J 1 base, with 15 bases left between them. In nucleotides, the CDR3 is TGTGCCAGCAGCTCGAAGCAACAGGGGAACACTGAAGCTTTCTTT. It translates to CASSSKQQGNTEAFF.

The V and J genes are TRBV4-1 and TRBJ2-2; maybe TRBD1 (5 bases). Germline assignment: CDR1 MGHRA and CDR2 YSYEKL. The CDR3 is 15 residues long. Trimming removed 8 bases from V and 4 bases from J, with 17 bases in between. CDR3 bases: TGCGCCAGCCTTAGGACATCCCTCAGCACCGGGGAGCTGTTTTTT. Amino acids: CASLRTSLSTGELFF.

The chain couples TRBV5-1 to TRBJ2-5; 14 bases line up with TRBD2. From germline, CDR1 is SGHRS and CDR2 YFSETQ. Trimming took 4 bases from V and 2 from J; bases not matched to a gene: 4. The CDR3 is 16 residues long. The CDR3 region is CASSPGLAGGQETQYF. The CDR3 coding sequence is TGCGCCAGCAGCCCAGGACTAGCGGGGGGACAAGAGACCCAGTACTTC. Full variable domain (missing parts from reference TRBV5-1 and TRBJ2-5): KAGVTQTPRYLIKTRGQQVTLSCSPISGHRSVSWYQQTPGQGLQFLFEYFSETQRNKGNFPGRFSGRQFSNSRSEMNVSTLELGDSALYLCASSPGLAGGQETQYFGPGTRLLVL.

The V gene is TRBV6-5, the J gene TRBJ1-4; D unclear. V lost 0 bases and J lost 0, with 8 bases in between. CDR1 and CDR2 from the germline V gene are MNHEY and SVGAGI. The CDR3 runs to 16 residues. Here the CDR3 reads CASSYSLSSTNEKLFF. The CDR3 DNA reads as TGTGCCAGCAGTTACTCCCTCTCCTCAACTAATGAAAAACTGTTTTTT.